This is a list of T cell receptor beta chains from one sample in a study of blood T cell repertoires in COVID-19. Generated by immunoSEQ multiplex PCR, the TCRdb table keeps only in-frame clones and is missing some. The profile shows 60,000 to 75,000 clones, around four fifths of them singletons. The sequencing sample was made of peripheral blood. These receptors were obtained from a human donor in a cohort sampled during active COVID-19. CDR3s include the opening cysteine and the closing phenylalanine or tryptophan. A D gene is named only where the DNA matches it firmly. Part of the rows lack a size; the others show once, few, many or a class for expanded clones.

clone size | J gene | V gene | D gene | CDR3 protein | CDR3 DNA
NA | TRBJ1-6 | TRBV5-4 | NA | CASSWPGLDSPLHF | TGTGCCAGCAGCTGGCCGGGACTCGATTCACCCCTCCACTTT
NA | TRBJ2-1 | TRBV3-1/TRBV3-2 | NA | CASSQGVSNEQFF | TGTGCCAGCAGCCAAGGTGTGAGCAATGAGCAGTTCTTC
NA | TRBJ1-4 | TRBV7-8 | NA | CASSLGEFPGEKLFF | TGTGCCAGCAGCTTAGGCGAGTTCCCCGGGGAAAAACTGTTTTTT
NA | TRBJ2-5 | TRBV5-1 | NA | CASSLGLIDAETQYF | TGCGCCAGCAGCTTGGGACTTATAGACGCGGAGACCCAGTACTTC
NA | TRBJ2-5 | TRBV5-1 | NA | CASSPAPGDQETQYF | TGCGCCAGCAGCCCGGCACCGGGGGACCAAGAGACCCAGTACTTC
once | TRBJ2-5 | TRBV7-9 | TRBD1 | CASSLDRGRGETQYF | TGTGCCAGCAGCTTAGACAGGGGGAGAGGTGAGACCCAGTACTTC
few | TRBJ2-2 | TRBV3-1/TRBV3-2 | NA | CASSQSGGGELFF | TGTGCCAGCAGCCAATCCGGGGGCGGGGAGCTGTTTTTT
NA | TRBJ1-1 | TRBV7-2 | NA | CASSHRGWQQNTEAFF | TGTGCCAGCAGCCACCGAGGGTGGCAGCAGAACACTGAAGCTTTCTTT
NA | TRBJ2-7 | TRBV12-3/TRBV12-4 | NA | CASSGRAGVEQYF | TGTGCCAGCAGTGGGCGGGCTGGGGTCGAGCAGTACTTC
NA | TRBJ2-4 | TRBV15 | NA | CATSRRGGEIGQYF | TGTGCCACCAGCAGAAGAGGGGGGGAAATCGGTCAGTACTTC
NA | TRBJ2-7 | TRBV2 | TRBD2 | CASKTGTSGTYEQYF | TGTGCCAGCAAAACCGGGACTAGTGGGACCTACGAGCAGTACTTC
NA | TRBJ1-5 | TRBV28 | TRBD1 | CASTIQGMVQPQHF | TGTGCCAGCACTATACAGGGGATGGTTCAGCCCCAGCATTTT
NA | TRBJ1-3 | TRBV2 | TRBD1 | CASSDTGDGNTIYF | TGTGCCAGCAGCGACACAGGGGACGGAAACACCATATATTTT
NA | TRBJ2-1 | TRBV5-4 | NA | CASSSTYNEQFF | TGTGCCAGCAGCTCGACATACAATGAGCAGTTCTTC
NA | TRBJ2-5 | TRBV6-5 | NA | CASRAELFQGTQYF | TGTGCCAGCAGGGCGGAACTTTTCCAAGGGACCCAGTACTTC
once | TRBJ2-5 | TRBV7-7 | NA | CASSRGRVHEESQYF | TGTGCCAGCAGCCGAGGCAGGGTCCACGAGGAGAGCCAGTACTTC
NA | TRBJ1-3 | TRBV15 | NA | CATSPAGGPSVGNTIYF | TGTGCCACCAGCCCCGCTGGGGGCCCGTCCGTGGGTAACACCATATATTTT
NA | TRBJ2-3 | TRBV30 | NA | CAWTPVADTQYF | TGTGCCTGGACCCCCGTAGCGGATACGCAGTATTTT
NA | TRBJ2-6 | TRBV5-4 | TRBD1 | CASSSTGTGGSAGANVLTF | TGTGCCAGCAGCTCCACCGGGACAGGGGGTTCCGCCGGGGCCAACGTCCTGACTTTC
NA | TRBJ2-3 | TRBV18 | NA | CASSPPGRSNTDTQYF | TGTGCCAGCTCACCACCGGGCCGATCGAACACAGATACGCAGTATTTT
NA | TRBJ1-6 | TRBV29-1 | TRBD1 | CSVGDRDGSPLHF | TGCAGCGTTGGGGACAGGGACGGTTCACCCCTCCACTTT
NA | TRBJ2-2 | TRBV5-1 | NA | CASSSLAAGELFF | TGCGCCAGCAGCTCCCTAGCCGCCGGGGAGCTGTTTTTT
NA | TRBJ2-3 | TRBV18 | TRBD2 | CASSPTSGGTDTQYF | TGTGCCAGCTCTCCCACTAGCGGGGGGACAGATACGCAGTATTTT
NA | TRBJ1-6 | TRBV7-9 | NA | CASSLARSAPLHF | TGTGCCAGCAGCTTAGCGCGGTCCGCACCCCTCCACTTT
NA | TRBJ1-1 | TRBV6-5 | NA | CASKELNTEAFF | TGTGCCAGCAAGGAGCTGAACACTGAAGCTTTCTTT
NA | TRBJ2-3 | TRBV2 | TRBD2 | CASSAGTSGGLQYF | TGTGCCAGCAGCGCCGGGACTAGCGGGGGGTTGCAGTATTTT
NA | TRBJ2-5 | TRBV6-5 | TRBD1 | CAITRDRKETQYF | TGTGCCATTACCCGGGACAGAAAAGAGACCCAGTACTTC
NA | TRBJ1-6 | TRBV5-1 | NA | CASSTGSGSSPLHF | TGCGCCAGCAGCACCGGTTCCGGGAGCTCACCCCTCCACTTT
NA | TRBJ2-3 | TRBV2 | TRBD2 | CASSEAGRGTDTQYF | TGTGCCAGCAGTGAAGCAGGGAGGGGCACAGATACGCAGTATTTT
NA | TRBJ2-5 | TRBV19 | TRBD2 | CASSRSGSGGADETQYF | TGTGCCAGTAGCCGTTCGGGAAGCGGGGGGGCCGACGAGACCCAGTACTTC
NA | TRBJ2-2 | TRBV5-6 | NA | CASSRTSTGELFF | TGTGCCAGCAGCCGGACAAGCACCGGGGAGCTGTTTTTT
once | TRBJ1-5 | TRBV28 | NA | CASSLHRLQPQHF | TGTGCCAGCAGTTTACACAGGCTACAGCCCCAGCATTTT
NA | TRBJ1-6 | TRBV6-5 | NA | CASRQRGSSPLHF | TGTGCCAGCAGACAAAGGGGGAGTTCACCCCTCCACTTT
NA | TRBJ2-5 | TRBV7-9 | TRBD1 | CASSYSPGQGYLETQYF | TGTGCCAGCAGTTATAGTCCGGGACAGGGCTACCTGGAGACCCAGTACTTC
NA | TRBJ2-3 | TRBV5-6 | TRBD1 | CASSLVPGQHTDTQYF | TGTGCCAGCAGCTTGGTCCCGGGACAGCACACAGATACGCAGTATTTT
NA | TRBJ2-4 | TRBV5-6 | NA | CASTPRGGAYRGNIQYF | TGTGCCAGCACCCCCCGCGGGGGCGCTTACCGCGGAAACATTCAGTACTTC
NA | TRBJ2-5 | TRBV6-1 | TRBD2 | CASSDWGGYRDQETQYF | TGTGCCAGCAGTGACTGGGGGGGGTATAGGGACCAAGAGACCCAGTACTTC
NA | TRBJ2-6 | TRBV5-6 | TRBD1 | CASSLTGGAVTGANVLTF | TGTGCCAGCAGCTTGACAGGGGGCGCAGTAACTGGGGCCAACGTCCTGACTTTC
NA | TRBJ1-1 | TRBV6-6 | NA | CASSYEEGAEAFF | TGTGCCAGCAGTTACGAGGAGGGAGCTGAAGCTTTCTTT
once | TRBJ1-4 | TRBV5-1 | NA | CASRYATNEKLFF | TGCGCCAGCAGATATGCAACTAATGAAAAACTGTTTTTT
NA | TRBJ2-3 | TRBV6-5 | NA | CASSWGQGRGTDTQYF | TGTGCCAGCAGTTGGGGGCAGGGAAGGGGCACAGATACGCAGTATTTT
NA | TRBJ2-1 | TRBV24-1 | TRBD2 | CATSDSSTSGSSYNEQFF | TGTGCCACCAGTGATTCCTCGACTAGCGGGAGCTCCTACAATGAGCAGTTCTTC
NA | TRBJ1-2 | TRBV7-9 | TRBD1 | CASSPRTGSNRYGYTF | TGTGCCAGCAGCCCAAGGACAGGCTCCAATCGCTATGGCTACACCTTC
NA | TRBJ2-7 | TRBV6-5 | NA | CASRGQGVSYEQYF | TGTGCCAGCAGGGGGCAGGGTGTTTCCTACGAGCAGTACTTC
few | TRBJ1-5 | TRBV10-2 | NA | CASSGDGRYQPQHF | TGCGCCAGCAGTGGTGACGGGAGGTATCAGCCCCAGCATTTT
NA | TRBJ1-5 | TRBV25-1 | NA | CASSARGIQPQHF | TGTGCCAGCAGTGCCCGGGGGATTCAGCCCCAGCATTTT
NA | TRBJ1-6 | TRBV6-5 | NA | CASVRDSNSPLHF | TGTGCCAGCGTTAGGGACTCTAATTCACCCCTCCACTTT
NA | TRBJ2-3 | TRBV25-1 | TRBD1 | CASRDRDGTDTQYF | TGTGCCAGCAGGGACAGGGACGGCACAGATACGCAGTATTTT
NA | TRBJ2-2 | TRBV7-2 | TRBD1 | CASSYRTGPGELFF | TGTGCCAGCAGCTATCGGACAGGGCCCGGGGAGCTGTTTTTT
NA | TRBJ1-4 | TRBV19 | NA | CASSTPWGGEKLFF | TGTGCCAGTAGTACTCCCTGGGGGGGTGAAAAACTGTTTTTT
NA | TRBJ1-2 | TRBV14 | NA | CASSQSGIRVARRGYGYTF | TGTGCCAGCAGCCAATCTGGGATTCGTGTAGCGCGGAGGGGCTATGGCTACACCTTC
NA | TRBJ1-4 | TRBV6-1 | NA | CASSDAAGLREKLFF | TGTGCCAGCAGTGATGCGGCTGGACTGCGAGAAAAACTGTTTTTT